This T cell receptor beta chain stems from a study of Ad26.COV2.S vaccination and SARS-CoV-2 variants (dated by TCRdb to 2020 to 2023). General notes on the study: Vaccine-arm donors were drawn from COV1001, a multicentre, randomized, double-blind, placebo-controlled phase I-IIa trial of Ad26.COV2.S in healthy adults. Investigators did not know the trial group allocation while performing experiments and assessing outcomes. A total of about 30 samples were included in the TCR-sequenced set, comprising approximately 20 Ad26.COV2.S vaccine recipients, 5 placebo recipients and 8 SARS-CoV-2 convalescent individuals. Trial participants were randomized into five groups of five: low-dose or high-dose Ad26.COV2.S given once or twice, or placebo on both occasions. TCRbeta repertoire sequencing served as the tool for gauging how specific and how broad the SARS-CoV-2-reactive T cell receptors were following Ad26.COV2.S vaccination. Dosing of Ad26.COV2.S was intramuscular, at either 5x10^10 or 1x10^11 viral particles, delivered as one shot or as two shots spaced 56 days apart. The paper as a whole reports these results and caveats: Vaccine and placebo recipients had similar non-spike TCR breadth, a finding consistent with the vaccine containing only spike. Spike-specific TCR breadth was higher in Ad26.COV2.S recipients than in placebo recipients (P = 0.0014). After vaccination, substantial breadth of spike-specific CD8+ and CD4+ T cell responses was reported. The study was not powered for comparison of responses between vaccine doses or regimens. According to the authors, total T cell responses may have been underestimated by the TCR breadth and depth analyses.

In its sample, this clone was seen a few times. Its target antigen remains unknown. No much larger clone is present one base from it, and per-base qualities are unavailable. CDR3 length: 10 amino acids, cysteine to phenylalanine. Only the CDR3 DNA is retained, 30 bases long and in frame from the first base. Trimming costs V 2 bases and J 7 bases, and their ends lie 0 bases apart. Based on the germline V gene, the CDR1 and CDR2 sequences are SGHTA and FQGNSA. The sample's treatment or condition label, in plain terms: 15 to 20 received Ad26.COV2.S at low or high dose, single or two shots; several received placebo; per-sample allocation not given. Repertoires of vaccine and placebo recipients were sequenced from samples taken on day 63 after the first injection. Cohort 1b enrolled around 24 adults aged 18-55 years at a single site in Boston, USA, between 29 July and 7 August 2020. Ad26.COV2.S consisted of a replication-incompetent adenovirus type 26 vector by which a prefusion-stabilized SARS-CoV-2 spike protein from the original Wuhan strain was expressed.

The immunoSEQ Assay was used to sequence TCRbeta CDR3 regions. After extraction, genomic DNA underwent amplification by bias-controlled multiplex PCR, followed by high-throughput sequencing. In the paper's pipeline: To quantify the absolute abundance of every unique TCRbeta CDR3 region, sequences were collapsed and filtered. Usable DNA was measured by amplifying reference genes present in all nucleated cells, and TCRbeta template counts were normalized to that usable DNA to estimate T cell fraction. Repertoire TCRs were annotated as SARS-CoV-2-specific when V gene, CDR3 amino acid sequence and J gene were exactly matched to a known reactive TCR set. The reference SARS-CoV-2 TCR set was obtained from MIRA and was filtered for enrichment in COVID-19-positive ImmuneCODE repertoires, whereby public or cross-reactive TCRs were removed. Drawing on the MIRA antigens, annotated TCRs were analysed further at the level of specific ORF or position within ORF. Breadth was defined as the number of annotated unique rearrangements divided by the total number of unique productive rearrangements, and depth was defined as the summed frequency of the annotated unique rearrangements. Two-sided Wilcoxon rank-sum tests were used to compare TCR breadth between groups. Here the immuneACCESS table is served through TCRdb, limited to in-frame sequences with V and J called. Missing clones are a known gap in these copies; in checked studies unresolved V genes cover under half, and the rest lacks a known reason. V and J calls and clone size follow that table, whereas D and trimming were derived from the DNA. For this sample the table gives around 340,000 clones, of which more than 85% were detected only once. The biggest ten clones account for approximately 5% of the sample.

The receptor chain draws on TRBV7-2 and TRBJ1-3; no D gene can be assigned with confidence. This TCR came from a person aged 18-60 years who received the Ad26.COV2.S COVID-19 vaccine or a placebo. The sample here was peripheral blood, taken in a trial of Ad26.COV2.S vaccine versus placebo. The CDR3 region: CASSLNTIYF. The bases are TGTGCCAGCAGCTTAAACACCATATATTTT.